Listed here are 10 T cell receptor beta chains from one sample, sequenced in a study of blood T cell repertoires in COVID-19. TCRdb's copy holds only in-frame clones and misses some; the assay was immunoSEQ multiplex PCR. Among roughly 220,000 clones, roughly four fifths were seen once, and the ten largest hold around 2%. The material sequenced was peripheral blood. These TCRs come from a woman aged 55-69 years with acute or convalescent COVID-19.

This chain joins TRBV6-2 or TRBV6-3 and TRBJ1-1; D is ambiguous. V gave up 3 bases and J gave up 8 bases, with 13 bases separating them. The CDR3 has 13 residues. CDR1 MNHEY and CDR2 SVGEGT come from the germline V gene. The DNA of the CDR3 is TGTGCCAGCAGTTATCACTCCTCGGGAGAAGCTTTCTTT. Protein sequence: CASSYHSSGEAFF.

This rearrangement joins TRBV20-1 to TRBJ1-2; no clear D. Between the trimmed V and J ends, which lost 3 bases and 4 bases, there was a span of 6 bases. Germline V gene lookup returns CDR1 DFQATT and CDR2 SNEGSKA (reference sequence). This CDR3 has 11 amino acids. For the CDR3, the DNA is TGCAGTGCTAGTCCCCTCTATGGCTACACCTTC. Its translation is CSASPLYGYTF.

The chain carries TRBV5-5 and TRBJ1-5; the D gene is possibly TRBD1 (6 bases). Trimming stripped 1 base from V and 2 bases from J, with 16 bases between. The CDR3 covers 17 residues. The V gene's germline CDR1 is SGHKS and CDR2 YYEKEE (reference sequence). The CDR3 nucleotides are TGTGCCAGCAGCTTGATGGGGGCAGGGTCGGGCAATCAGCCCCAGCATTTT. Translation: CASSLMGAGSGNQPQHF.

The V and J genes are TRBV7-3 and TRBJ2-1; the match to TRBD2 covers 9 bases. Per the germline V gene, CDR1 is SGHTA and CDR2 is FQGTGA. Losses at the gene ends were 0 bases for V and 0 bases for J; bases not matched to a gene: 9. The CDR3 spans 19 residues. This CDR3 is CASSLTPSSGGLSYNEQFF. For the CDR3, the DNA is TGTGCCAGCAGCTTAACCCCGTCGAGCGGGGGGCTCTCCTACAATGAGCAGTTCTTC.

The rearrangement joins TRBV28 to TRBJ2-3; D gene ambiguous. This CDR3 is built from 15 residues. CDR1 is MDHEN and CDR2 is SYDVKM in the germline V gene. V dropped 2 bases and J dropped 4 bases, with 13 bases sitting between them. CDR3 residues: CASSLGSYGSDTQYF. The CDR3 DNA reads as TGTGCCAGCAGTTTAGGTAGCTACGGGTCAGATACGCAGTATTTT.

V and J are TRBV6-1 and TRBJ1-2; a weak D match, TRBD1 (5 bases). Per the germline V gene, CDR1 is MNHNS and CDR2 is SASEGT. With 3 bases removed from V and 7 bases from J, the gap between germline ends came to 6 bases. The CDR3 contains 11 residues. CDR3 protein: CASSDRVGYTF. The CDR3 region has the DNA TGTGCCAGCAGTGACAGGGTTGGCTACACCTTC.

The chain employs TRBV11-2 and TRBJ1-1; D is possibly TRBD1 (6 bases). The V and J ends lost 3 bases and 1 base respectively, with 12 bases between them. In germline, CDR1 is SGHAT, CDR2 FQNNGV. The CDR3 loop spans 15 amino acids. The CDR3 DNA follows: TGTGCCAGCAGCTTTGAGGGGGTGGAGAACACTGAAGCTTTCTTT. It yields the protein CASSFEGVENTEAFF.

This clone has a handful of counts. The V and J genes are TRBV9 and TRBJ1-3; D uncertain. Germline V CDR1 and CDR2: SGDLS, YYNGEE. Trimming cost V 4 bases and J 3 bases, with 8 bases left between them. The CDR3 is 13 residues long. CDR3: CASSRAHGNTIYF. CDR3 nucleotide sequence: TGTGCCAGCAGCCGCGCCCATGGAAACACCATATATTTT.

This clone was counted only a few times. V is TRBV12-3 or TRBV12-4 and J is TRBJ1-4; D may be TRBD1 (5 bases). V dropped 6 bases and J dropped 15 bases, with 20 bases sitting between them. The CDR3 is 13 amino acids. CDR3 bases: TGTGCCAGCAGCCTGGGGGGAGGGCGTCCGTTGTTTTTT. Its protein product is CASSLGGGRPLFF.

The rearrangement joins TRBV10-3 to TRBJ2-3; 9 bases fit TRBD2. CDR1 is ENHRY, CDR2 SYGVKD, per germline. The junction had 12 bases not matched to a gene; V was cut back by 11 bases and J by 3 bases. The CDR3 covers 15 residues. DNA for the CDR3: TGTGCCTCGGAAGGCGGGGGGGCTGCGACAGATACGCAGTATTTT. Protein: CASEGGGAATDTQYF.